The TCR beta chain under discussion was sequenced for a study of cytomegalovirus exposure and HLA in healthy donors. Study-level results: Presence/absence analyses took donor sequencing depth as roughly uniform.

This clone has more than one count but fewer than ten. What it recognizes is unknown. Between the trimmed V and J ends, which lost 4 bases and 5 bases, there was a span of 18 bases. The CDR3 covers 15 residues. Germline V gene data show CDR1 as SGHNT and CDR2 as YYREEE (reference sequence). The PCR used 60 Vbeta and 13 Jbeta primers. TCRdb's copy holds only in-frame clones and misses some; the assay was immunoSEQ multiplex PCR. Here the sample spans 250,000 to 300,000 clones, approximately 91% being singletons. This receptor was obtained from a girl between 2 and 10 years old in good health and CMV-seronegative. The sequenced material came from PBMCs. This chain joins TRBV5-4 and TRBJ1-1; the D gene is possibly TRBD1 (6 bases). The CDR3 DNA follows: TGTGCCAGCAGCGAATACAGGGAGGGGGGTACTGAAGCTTTCTTT. Its translation: CASSEYREGGTEAFF.